These 16 T cell receptor beta chains were all obtained from the same sample, sequenced in a study of cytomegalovirus exposure and HLA in healthy donors. PCR primers comprised 60 Vbeta and 13 Jbeta primers. Clones were read by immunoSEQ multiplex PCR, and TCRdb kept only the in-frame ones, dropping some. Its table records nearly 200,000 clones. Sequenced: PBMCs. These receptors came from a boy aged 10-17 years in good health and CMV-seronegative.

The chain joins TRBV27 to TRBJ1-2; 10 nucleotides match TRBD1. The V segment lost 5 bases and the J segment 5 bases; nucleotides outside the gene matches: 8. The CDR3 runs 15 residues. Looked up from germline, CDR1 is MNHEY and CDR2 is SMNVEV (reference sequence). The chain's CDR3 is CASSLTGGAQYGYTF. CDR3 nucleotide sequence: TGTGCCAGCAGTCTGACAGGGGGCGCCCAGTATGGCTACACCTTC.

V gene TRBV6-5 combines with J gene TRBJ1-6; no reliable D call. Germline lookup yields CDR1 MNHEY and CDR2 SVGAGI. The V end was cut by 5 bases, the J end by 8 bases, with 16 bases between. The CDR3 extends over 15 amino acids. The CDR3: CASSQEGGPYSPLHF. The CDR3 bases are TGTGCCAGCAGTCAGGAAGGAGGGCCTTATTCACCCCTCCACTTT.

The V call is TRBV6-5, the J call TRBJ2-5; D might be TRBD1 (6 bases). Trimming removed 5 bases at V and 4 bases at J, with 14 bases between. CDR3 length equals 14 residues. Germline V gene data show CDR1 as MNHEY and CDR2 as SVGAGI. DNA for the CDR3: TGTGCCAGCAGTCTTTACAGGGTCGGAGAGACCCAGTACTTC. Its translation: CASSLYRVGETQYF.

The DNA for the CDR3 is TGTGCCAGCAGCTTGTACTACGAGCAGTACTTC. Protein product: CASSLYYEQYF. This chain joins TRBV5-5 and TRBJ2-7; D gene unclear. The V end was cut by 1 base, the J end by 3 bases, with 2 bases between. CDR1 and CDR2 from the germline V gene are SGHKS and YYEKEE (reference sequence). This CDR3 comprises 11 residues.

In DNA, the CDR3 is TGTGCCTGGAACAGGCGAGTCTATGGCTACACCTTC. It translates to CAWNRRVYGYTF. The chain employs TRBV30 and TRBJ1-2; TRBD1 is a possible D gene (5 bases). Trimming stripped 4 bases from V and 4 bases from J, with 10 bases between. The CDR3 loop spans 12 amino acids. Looked up from germline, CDR1 is GTSNPN and CDR2 is SVGIG (reference sequence). Combining the CDR3 with reference TRBV30 and TRBJ1-2 gives the whole variable domain SQTIHQWPATLVQPVGSPLSLECTVEGTSNPNLYWYRQAAGRGLQLLFYSVGIGQISSEVPQNLSASRPQDRQFILSSKKLLLSDSGFYLCAWNRRVYGYTFGSGTRLTVV.

The CDR3 protein is CASSRYSSSGNTIYF. The DNA for the CDR3 is TGTGCCAGCAGCCGATACAGTTCCTCTGGAAACACCATATATTTT. The gene calls are TRBV27 and TRBJ1-3; D is uncertain. V lost 6 bases and J 0 bases, leaving 12 bases between the germline ends. The CDR3 totals 15 residues. Looked up from germline, CDR1 is MNHEY and CDR2 is SMNVEV (reference sequence).

V usage is TRBV5-4 and J usage is TRBJ1-1; 7 bases are a match to TRBD1. V shed 2 bases and J 3 bases; nucleotides not matched to a gene: 1. The germline CDR1 and CDR2 sequences are SGHNT and YYREEE (reference sequence). CDR3 length equals 13 residues. The CDR3, as DNA: TGTGCCAGCAGCTTCGACAGGGACACTGAAGCTTTCTTT. It specifies CASSFDRDTEAFF.

The V and J genes are TRBV4-1 and TRBJ2-7; TRBD1 matches 8 bases. V lost 3 bases and J lost 3; bases outside the gene matches: 7. CDR3 length equals 15 residues. The germline CDR1 and CDR2 sequences are MGHRA and YSYEKL. The CDR3 protein is CASSQRTGGIYEQYF. The CDR3 DNA reads as TGCGCCAGCAGCCAGAGAACAGGGGGGATCTACGAGCAGTACTTC.

The chain recombines TRBV11-1 with TRBJ1-6; a weak D match, TRBD1 (5 bases). The germline V gene encodes CDR1 SGHAT and CDR2 FQDESV (reference sequence). This CDR3 region has 13 residues. V was cut by 4 bases and J by 9 bases, with 10 bases left in between. This CDR3 is CASSSMTASPLHF. The CDR3 coding sequence is TGTGCCAGCAGCTCAATGACAGCTTCACCCCTCCACTTT.

This chain connects TRBV27 to TRBJ1-1; TRBD1 matches at 8 bases. CDR1 and CDR2 from the germline V gene are MNHEY and SMNVEV (reference sequence). The CDR3 is 15 residues long. Trimming cost V 8 bases and J 6 bases; bases outside gene matches: 14. CDR3 region: CASSPWTGRYAEAFF. The CDR3 DNA reads as TGTGCCAGCTCGCCCTGGACAGGGAGGTACGCTGAAGCTTTCTTT.

This rearrangement joins TRBV7-7 to TRBJ2-3; D possibly corresponds to TRBD2 (5 bases). Germline V gene lookup returns CDR1 SSHAT and CDR2 FNYEAQ (reference sequence). V lost 5 bases and J lost 0, with 6 bases in between. The CDR3 extends over 13 amino acids. The CDR3, as DNA: TGTGCCAGCAGCCCGGGGAGCACAGATACGCAGTATTTT. It translates to CASSPGSTDTQYF.

The gene calls are TRBV11-2 and TRBJ2-3; 7 bases match TRBD2. CDR1 and CDR2 from the germline V gene are SGHAT and FQNNGV. The CDR3 totals 15 residues. Germline trimming cut 5 bases from V and 2 bases from J; bases unmatched to any gene: 7. CDR3 sequence reads: CASSPRDYLTDTQYF. The DNA of the CDR3 is TGTGCCAGCAGCCCCCGGGACTACCTCACAGATACGCAGTATTTT.

The rearrangement joins TRBV19 to TRBJ1-4; 7 bases map to TRBD1. In germline, CDR1 is LNHDA, CDR2 SQIVND (reference sequence). The CDR3 covers 14 residues. V shed 8 bases and J 7 bases; nucleotides not matched to a gene: 10. The CDR3 protein is CASRPGQGVEKLFF. CDR3 nucleotides: TGTGCCAGTCGCCCAGGGCAGGGGGTTGAAAAACTGTTTTTT. The full variable domain, completed using reference TRBV19 and TRBJ1-4, is DGGITQSPKYLFRKEGQNVTLSCEQNLNHDAMYWYRQDPGQGLRLIYYSQIVNDFQKGDIAEGYSVSREKKESFPLTVTSAQKNPTAFYLCASRPGQGVEKLFFGSGTQLSVL.

J is TRBJ2-5 and V is TRBV30; perhaps TRBD2 as D (7 bases). The germline gives CDR1 GTSNPN, CDR2 SVGIG (reference sequence). CDR3 size: 13 residues. Trimming cost V 4 bases and J 11 bases, with 20 bases left between them. The CDR3 sequence is CAWKIGGGAGQYF. In DNA form, the CDR3 reads TGTGCCTGGAAAATAGGAGGGGGGGCCGGGCAGTACTTC.

The genes are TRBV5-1 and TRBJ1-1; D might be TRBD1 (5 bases). Deletions cut 3 bases from V and 0 bases from J, with 6 bases between. The CDR3 consists of 13 residues. Per germline, CDR1 SGHRS and CDR2 YFSETQ. In DNA form, the CDR3 reads TGCGCCAGCAGCTGGACATTGAACACTGAAGCTTTCTTT. It translates to CASSWTLNTEAFF.

V usage is TRBV11-2 and J usage is TRBJ2-3; weak D call: TRBD2 (5 bases). This CDR3 is built from 15 residues. Germline values: CDR1 SGHAT, CDR2 FQNNGV. With 5 bases removed from V and 2 bases from J, the gap between germline ends came to 14 bases. Here the CDR3 DNA reads TGTGCCAGCAGCCCCGGGGTCTGGACCACAGATACGCAGTATTTT. This sequence encodes CASSPGVWTTDTQYF.